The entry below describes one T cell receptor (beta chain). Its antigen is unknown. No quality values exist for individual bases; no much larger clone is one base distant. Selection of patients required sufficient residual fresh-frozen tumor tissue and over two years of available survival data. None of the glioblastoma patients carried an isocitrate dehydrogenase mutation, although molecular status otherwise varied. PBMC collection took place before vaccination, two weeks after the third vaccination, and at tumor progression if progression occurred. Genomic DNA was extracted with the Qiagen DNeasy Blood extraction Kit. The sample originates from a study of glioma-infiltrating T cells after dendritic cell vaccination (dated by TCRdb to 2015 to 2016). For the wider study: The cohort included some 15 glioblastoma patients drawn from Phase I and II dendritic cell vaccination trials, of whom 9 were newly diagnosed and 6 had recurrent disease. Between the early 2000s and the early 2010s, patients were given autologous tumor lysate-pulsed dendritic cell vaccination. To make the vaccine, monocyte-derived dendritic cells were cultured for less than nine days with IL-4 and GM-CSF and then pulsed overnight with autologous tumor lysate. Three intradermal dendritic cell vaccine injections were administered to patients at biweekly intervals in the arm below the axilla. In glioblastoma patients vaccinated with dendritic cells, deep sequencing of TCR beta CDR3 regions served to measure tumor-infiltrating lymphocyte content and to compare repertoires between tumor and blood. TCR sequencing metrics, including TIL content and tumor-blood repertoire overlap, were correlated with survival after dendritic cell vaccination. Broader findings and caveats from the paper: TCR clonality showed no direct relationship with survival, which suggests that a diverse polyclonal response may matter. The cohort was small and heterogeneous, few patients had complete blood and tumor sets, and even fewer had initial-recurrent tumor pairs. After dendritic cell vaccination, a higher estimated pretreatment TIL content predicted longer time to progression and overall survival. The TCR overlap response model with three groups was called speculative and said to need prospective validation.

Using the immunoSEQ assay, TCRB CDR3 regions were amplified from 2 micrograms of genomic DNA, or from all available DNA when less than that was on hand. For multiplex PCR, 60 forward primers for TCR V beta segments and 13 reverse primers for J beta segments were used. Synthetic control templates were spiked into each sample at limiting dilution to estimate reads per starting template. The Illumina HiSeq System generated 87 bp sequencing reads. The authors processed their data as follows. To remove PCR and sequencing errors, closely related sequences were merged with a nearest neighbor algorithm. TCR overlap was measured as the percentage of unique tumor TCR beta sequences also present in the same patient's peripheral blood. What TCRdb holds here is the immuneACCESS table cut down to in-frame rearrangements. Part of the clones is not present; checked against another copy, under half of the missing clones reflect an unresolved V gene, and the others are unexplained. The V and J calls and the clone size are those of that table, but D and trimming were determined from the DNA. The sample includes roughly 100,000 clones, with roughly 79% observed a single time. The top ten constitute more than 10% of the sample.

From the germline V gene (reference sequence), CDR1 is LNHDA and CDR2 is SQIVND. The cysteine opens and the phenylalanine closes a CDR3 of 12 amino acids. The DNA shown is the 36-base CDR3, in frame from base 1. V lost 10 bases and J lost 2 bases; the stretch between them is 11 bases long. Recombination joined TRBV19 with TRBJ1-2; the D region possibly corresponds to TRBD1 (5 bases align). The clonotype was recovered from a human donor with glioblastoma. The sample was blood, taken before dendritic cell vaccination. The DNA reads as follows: TGTGCCATAGGAGACAGAAACTATGGCTACACCTTC. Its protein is CAIGDRNYGYTF.